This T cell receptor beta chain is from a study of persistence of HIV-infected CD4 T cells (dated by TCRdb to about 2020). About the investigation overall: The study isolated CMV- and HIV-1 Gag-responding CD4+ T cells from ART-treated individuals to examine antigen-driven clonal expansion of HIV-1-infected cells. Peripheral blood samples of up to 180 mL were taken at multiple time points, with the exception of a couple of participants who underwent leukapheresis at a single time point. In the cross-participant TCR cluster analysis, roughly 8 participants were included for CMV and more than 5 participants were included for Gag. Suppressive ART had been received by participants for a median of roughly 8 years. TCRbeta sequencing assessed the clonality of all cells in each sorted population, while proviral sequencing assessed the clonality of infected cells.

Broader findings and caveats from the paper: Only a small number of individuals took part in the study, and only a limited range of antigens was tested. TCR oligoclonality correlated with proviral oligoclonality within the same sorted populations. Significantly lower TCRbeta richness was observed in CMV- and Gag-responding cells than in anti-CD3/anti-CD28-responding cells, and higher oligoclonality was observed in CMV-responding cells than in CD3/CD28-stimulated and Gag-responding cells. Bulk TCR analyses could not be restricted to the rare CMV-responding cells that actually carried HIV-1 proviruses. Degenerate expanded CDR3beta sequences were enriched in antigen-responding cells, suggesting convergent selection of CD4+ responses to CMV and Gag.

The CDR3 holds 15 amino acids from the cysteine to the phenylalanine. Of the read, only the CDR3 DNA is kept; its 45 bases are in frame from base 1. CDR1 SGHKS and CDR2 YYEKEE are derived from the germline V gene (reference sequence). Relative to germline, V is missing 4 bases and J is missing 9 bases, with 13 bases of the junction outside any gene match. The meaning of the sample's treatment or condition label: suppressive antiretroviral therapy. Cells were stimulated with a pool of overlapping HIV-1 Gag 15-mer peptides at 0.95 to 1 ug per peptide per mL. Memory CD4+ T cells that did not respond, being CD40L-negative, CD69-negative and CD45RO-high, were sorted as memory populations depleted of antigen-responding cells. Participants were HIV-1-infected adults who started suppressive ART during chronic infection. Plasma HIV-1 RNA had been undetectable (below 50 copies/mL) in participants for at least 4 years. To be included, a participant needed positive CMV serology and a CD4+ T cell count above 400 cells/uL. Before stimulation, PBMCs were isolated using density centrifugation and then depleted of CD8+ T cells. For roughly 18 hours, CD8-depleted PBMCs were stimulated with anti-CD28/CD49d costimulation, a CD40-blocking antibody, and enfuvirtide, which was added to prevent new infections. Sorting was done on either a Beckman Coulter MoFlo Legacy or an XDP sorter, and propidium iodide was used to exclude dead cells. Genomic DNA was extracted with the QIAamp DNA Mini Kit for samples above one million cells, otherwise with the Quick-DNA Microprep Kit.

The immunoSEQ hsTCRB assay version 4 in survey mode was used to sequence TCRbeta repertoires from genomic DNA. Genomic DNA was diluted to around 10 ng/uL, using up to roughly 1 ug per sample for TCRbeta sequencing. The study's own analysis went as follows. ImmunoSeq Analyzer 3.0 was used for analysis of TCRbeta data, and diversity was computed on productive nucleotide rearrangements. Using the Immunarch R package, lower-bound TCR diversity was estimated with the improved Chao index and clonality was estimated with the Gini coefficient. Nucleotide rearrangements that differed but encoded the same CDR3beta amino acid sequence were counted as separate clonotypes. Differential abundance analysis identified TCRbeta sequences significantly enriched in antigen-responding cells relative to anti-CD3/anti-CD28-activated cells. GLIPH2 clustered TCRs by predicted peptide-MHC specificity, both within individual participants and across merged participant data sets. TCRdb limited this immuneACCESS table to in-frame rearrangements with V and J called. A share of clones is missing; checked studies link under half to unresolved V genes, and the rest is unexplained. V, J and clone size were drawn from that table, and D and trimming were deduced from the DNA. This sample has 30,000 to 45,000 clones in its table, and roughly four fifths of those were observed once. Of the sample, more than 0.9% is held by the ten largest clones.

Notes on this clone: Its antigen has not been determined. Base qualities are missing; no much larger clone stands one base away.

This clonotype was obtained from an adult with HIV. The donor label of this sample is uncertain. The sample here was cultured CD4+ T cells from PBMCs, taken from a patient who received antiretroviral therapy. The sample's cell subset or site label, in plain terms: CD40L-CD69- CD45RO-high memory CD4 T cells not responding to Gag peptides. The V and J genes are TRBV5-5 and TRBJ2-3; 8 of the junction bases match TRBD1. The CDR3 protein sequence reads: CASSGGTATGVTQYF. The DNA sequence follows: TGTGCCAGCAGCGGGGGGACCGCGACAGGGGTCACGCAGTATTTT.